This T cell receptor (beta chain) was identified during a study of early T cells in non-severe SARS-CoV-2 infection. On the study more broadly: From unsorted whole blood, bulk RNA was sequenced, and the chains remained unpaired.

Unique molecular identifier tags were affixed to discrete cDNA molecules. TCRdb processed the 5' RACE reads anew with MiXCR; each CDR3 protein has one entry. The repertoire holds approximately 66,000 distinct CDR3 sequences, with approximately 13% as singletons. This CDR3 region has 16 residues. Germline-derived CDR1 and CDR2 are SGDLS and YYNGEE. V was pared by 5 bases and J by 1 base, with 8 bases of the junction left unmatched. This clonotype occurred a few times. Its antigen is not identified. Whole-study findings and limits: Matching with VDJdb favored anti-spike CD8 responses (missing private and CD4 specificities).

The rearrangement joins TRBV9 to TRBJ1-1; 10 bases line up with TRBD1. Sequenced: whole blood. This clonotype was sampled from an adult who was a healthcare worker with PCR-confirmed SARS-CoV-2 infection or an uninfected control (not recorded which). CDR3 bases: TGTGCCAGCAGAACTTTGACAGGGGGCCCGAACACTGAAGCTTTCTTT. Translation: CASRTLTGGPNTEAFF. Complete variable domain (other parts from reference TRBV9 and TRBJ1-1): DSGVTQTPKHLITATGQRVTLRCSPRSGDLSVYWYQQSLDQGLQFLIQYYNGEERAKGNILERFSAQQFPDLHSELNLSSLELGDSALYFCASRTLTGGPNTEAFFGQGTRLTVV.